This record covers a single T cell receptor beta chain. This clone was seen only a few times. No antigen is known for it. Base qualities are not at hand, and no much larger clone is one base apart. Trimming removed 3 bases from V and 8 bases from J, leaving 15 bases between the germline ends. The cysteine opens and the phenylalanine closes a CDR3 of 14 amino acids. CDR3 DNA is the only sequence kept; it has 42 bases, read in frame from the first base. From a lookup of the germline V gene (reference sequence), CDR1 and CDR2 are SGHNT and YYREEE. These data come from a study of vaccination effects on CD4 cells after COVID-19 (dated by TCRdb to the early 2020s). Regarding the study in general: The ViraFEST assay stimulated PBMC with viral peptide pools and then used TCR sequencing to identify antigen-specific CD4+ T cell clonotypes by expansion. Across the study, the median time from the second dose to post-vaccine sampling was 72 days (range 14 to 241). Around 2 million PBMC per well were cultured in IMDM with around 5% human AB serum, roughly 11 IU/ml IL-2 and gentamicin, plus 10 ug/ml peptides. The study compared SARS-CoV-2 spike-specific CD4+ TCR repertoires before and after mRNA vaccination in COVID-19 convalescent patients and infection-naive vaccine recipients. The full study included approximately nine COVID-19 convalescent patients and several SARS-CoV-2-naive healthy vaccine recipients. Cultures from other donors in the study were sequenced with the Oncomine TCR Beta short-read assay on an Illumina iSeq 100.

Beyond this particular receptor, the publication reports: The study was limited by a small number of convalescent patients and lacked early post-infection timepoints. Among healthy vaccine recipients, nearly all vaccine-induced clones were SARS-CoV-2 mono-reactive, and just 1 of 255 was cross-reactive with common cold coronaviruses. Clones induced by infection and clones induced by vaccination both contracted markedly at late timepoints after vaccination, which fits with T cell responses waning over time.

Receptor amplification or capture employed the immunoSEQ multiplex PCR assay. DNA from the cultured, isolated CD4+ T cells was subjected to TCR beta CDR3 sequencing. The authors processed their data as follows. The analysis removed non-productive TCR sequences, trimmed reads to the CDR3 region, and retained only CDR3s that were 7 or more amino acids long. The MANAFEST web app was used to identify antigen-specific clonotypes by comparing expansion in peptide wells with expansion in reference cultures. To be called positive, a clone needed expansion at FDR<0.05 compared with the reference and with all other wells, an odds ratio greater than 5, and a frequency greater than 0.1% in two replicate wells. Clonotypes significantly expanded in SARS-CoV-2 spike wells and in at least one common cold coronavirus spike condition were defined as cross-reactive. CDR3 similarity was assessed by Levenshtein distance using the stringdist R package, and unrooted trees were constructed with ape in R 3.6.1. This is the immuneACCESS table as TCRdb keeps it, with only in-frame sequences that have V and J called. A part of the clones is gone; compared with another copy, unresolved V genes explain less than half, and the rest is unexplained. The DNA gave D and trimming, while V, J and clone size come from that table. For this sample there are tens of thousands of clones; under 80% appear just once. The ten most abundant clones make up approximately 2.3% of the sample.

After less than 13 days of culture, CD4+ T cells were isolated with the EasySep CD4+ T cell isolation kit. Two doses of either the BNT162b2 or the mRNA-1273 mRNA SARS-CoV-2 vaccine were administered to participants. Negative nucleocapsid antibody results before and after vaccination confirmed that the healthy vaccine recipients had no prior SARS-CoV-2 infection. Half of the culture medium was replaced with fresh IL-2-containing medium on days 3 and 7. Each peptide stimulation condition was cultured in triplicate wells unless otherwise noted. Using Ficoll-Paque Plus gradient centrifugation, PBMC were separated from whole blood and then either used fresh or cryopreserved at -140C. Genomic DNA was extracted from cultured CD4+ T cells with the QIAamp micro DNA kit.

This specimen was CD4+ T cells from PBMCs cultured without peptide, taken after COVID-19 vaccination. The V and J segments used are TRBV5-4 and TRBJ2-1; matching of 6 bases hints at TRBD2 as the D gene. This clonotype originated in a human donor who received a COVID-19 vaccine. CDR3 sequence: CASSSGLAPYEQFF. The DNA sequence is TGTGCCAGCAGCTCAGGCCTAGCGCCTTATGAGCAGTTCTTC.